This is a list of T cell receptor beta chains from one sample in a study of blood T cell repertoires in COVID-19. Method: immunoSEQ multiplex PCR; TCRdb's copy keeps in-frame clones and lacks some. This sample yields some 320,000 clones, of which about 85% are seen a single time; about 1.9% belongs to the top ten. The sample comprised PBMCs or T cells enriched from blood (not recorded which). These receptors all stem from a woman aged 25-40 years who had been exposed to COVID-19. CDR3s include the opening cysteine and the closing phenylalanine or tryptophan. A D gene is named only where the DNA matches it firmly. Clone size is stated in some rows and not others, as once, few, many or a class when expanded.

v_call: TRBV19
d_call: TRBD1
clone_size: -
cdr3_length: 14
cdr3_aa: CASTGTGTNYGYTF

v_call: TRBV10-2
d_call: -
clone_size: once
cdr3_length: 16
cdr3_aa: CASSDSARRNYNEQFF

v_call: TRBV3-1/TRBV3-2
d_call: -
clone_size: few
cdr3_length: 15
cdr3_aa: CASSQEGLGGYGYTF

v_call: TRBV9
d_call: -
clone_size: -
cdr3_length: 15
cdr3_aa: CASSSITGSNTEAFF

v_call: TRBV27
d_call: TRBD1
clone_size: few
cdr3_length: 15
cdr3_aa: CASSSHGTVNSPLHF

v_call: TRBV7-9
d_call: -
clone_size: -
cdr3_length: 16
cdr3_aa: CASSLDREVTGNTIYF

v_call: TRBV29-1
d_call: TRBD1
clone_size: -
cdr3_length: 15
cdr3_aa: CSGESRDRAYNEQFF

v_call: TRBV7-3
d_call: -
clone_size: -
cdr3_length: 17
cdr3_aa: CASSPTATIHNTGELFF

v_call: TRBV9
d_call: -
clone_size: -
cdr3_length: 15
cdr3_aa: CASSVGGTSYNEQFF

v_call: TRBV30
d_call: -
clone_size: -
cdr3_length: 12
cdr3_aa: CAYNRGLGEQFF

v_call: TRBV2
d_call: -
clone_size: -
cdr3_length: 16
cdr3_aa: CASSEVLGLTNYGYTF

v_call: TRBV7-9
d_call: -
clone_size: -
cdr3_length: 14
cdr3_aa: CASSSTEGGYGYTF

v_call: TRBV28
d_call: TRBD1
clone_size: -
cdr3_length: 15
cdr3_aa: CASSPYDRGHYGYTF

v_call: TRBV28
d_call: -
clone_size: -
cdr3_length: 16
cdr3_aa: CASSLHLDSPNYGYTF

v_call: TRBV5-1
d_call: TRBD1
clone_size: -
cdr3_length: 15
cdr3_aa: CASSSHRTGGTEAFF

v_call: TRBV12-5
d_call: -
clone_size: -
cdr3_length: 13
cdr3_aa: CASGLDTVNEQFF

v_call: TRBV19
d_call: -
clone_size: -
cdr3_length: 14
cdr3_aa: CASSTGSDLYGYTF

v_call: TRBV4-3
d_call: TRBD1
clone_size: -
cdr3_length: 15
cdr3_aa: CASSQVTGGVSGYTF

v_call: TRBV29-1
d_call: -
clone_size: -
cdr3_length: 13
cdr3_aa: CSVPGLRGTEAFF

v_call: TRBV9
d_call: -
clone_size: -
cdr3_length: 15
cdr3_aa: CASSPHDSGWYEQYF

v_call: TRBV19
d_call: TRBD1
clone_size: -
cdr3_length: 15
cdr3_aa: CASSPESTGGYEQYF

v_call: TRBV5-1
d_call: -
clone_size: -
cdr3_length: 15
cdr3_aa: CASSSQDRLIGELFF

v_call: TRBV4-3
d_call: TRBD1
clone_size: -
cdr3_length: 15
cdr3_aa: CASSQDPTGRQPQHF

v_call: TRBV4-1
d_call: -
clone_size: once
cdr3_length: 15
cdr3_aa: CASSQPREADEKLFF

v_call: TRBV30
d_call: -
clone_size: -
cdr3_length: 14
cdr3_aa: CAWVLCREGCGYTF

v_call: TRBV19
d_call: -
clone_size: -
cdr3_length: 15
cdr3_aa: CASTPGALRLSEQYF

v_call: TRBV10-3
d_call: -
clone_size: -
cdr3_length: 13
cdr3_aa: CATQEPGDYGYTF

v_call: TRBV5-6
d_call: -
clone_size: -
cdr3_length: 15
cdr3_aa: CASSFWSITSQPQHF

v_call: TRBV9
d_call: -
clone_size: -
cdr3_length: 17
cdr3_aa: CASSVGGGQYHYNEQFF

v_call: TRBV10-3
d_call: TRBD1
clone_size: -
cdr3_length: 13
cdr3_aa: CAISRGQGNEQYF

v_call: TRBV7-2
d_call: TRBD2
clone_size: -
cdr3_length: 16
cdr3_aa: CASSLTSGRAAGELFF

v_call: TRBV7-9
d_call: -
clone_size: -
cdr3_length: 14
cdr3_aa: CASSTTESHNEQFF

v_call: TRBV28
d_call: -
clone_size: -
cdr3_length: 15
cdr3_aa: CASSPDPAANEKLFF

v_call: TRBV6-1
d_call: TRBD1
clone_size: -
cdr3_length: 16
cdr3_aa: CASSEQGALDSYEQYF

v_call: TRBV19
d_call: -
clone_size: -
cdr3_length: 14
cdr3_aa: CASSLDRPNQPQHF

v_call: TRBV27
d_call: -
clone_size: -
cdr3_length: 16
cdr3_aa: CASSLSLGGATDTQYF

v_call: TRBV5-1
d_call: -
clone_size: -
cdr3_length: 14
cdr3_aa: CASSSLTLNTEAFF

v_call: TRBV28
d_call: -
clone_size: -
cdr3_length: 14
cdr3_aa: CASSVGQMNTEAFF

v_call: TRBV15
d_call: TRBD1
clone_size: -
cdr3_length: 16
cdr3_aa: CATSRDMGQGFEKLFF

v_call: TRBV14
d_call: -
clone_size: -
cdr3_length: 13
cdr3_aa: CASSSTGSGGPNF

v_call: TRBV3-1/TRBV3-2
d_call: -
clone_size: -
cdr3_length: 14
cdr3_aa: CASSRQATNEKLFF

v_call: TRBV10-3
d_call: -
clone_size: -
cdr3_length: 11
cdr3_aa: CAIMQGNEQYF

v_call: TRBV28
d_call: TRBD2
clone_size: -
cdr3_length: 19
cdr3_aa: CASSLLRTSGRAGYNEQFF

v_call: TRBV5-1
d_call: TRBD2
clone_size: -
cdr3_length: 17
cdr3_aa: CASSPGSSGRDTGELFF

v_call: TRBV6-5
d_call: -
clone_size: -
cdr3_length: 13
cdr3_aa: CAGQASGETEAFF

v_call: TRBV9
d_call: TRBD2
clone_size: -
cdr3_length: 17
cdr3_aa: CASSPTLGGGRTDTQYF

v_call: TRBV11-2
d_call: -
clone_size: -
cdr3_length: 16
cdr3_aa: CASSLDPTGSGNTIYF

v_call: TRBV11-1
d_call: -
clone_size: -
cdr3_length: 12
cdr3_aa: CASSEQGYGYTF

v_call: TRBV15
d_call: TRBD1
clone_size: -
cdr3_length: 17
cdr3_aa: CATSRGLFNQGAGGYTF